One and the same sample provided the 29 T cell receptor beta chains below, sequenced in a study of CD8 T cells in Susac syndrome. When the RNA was reverse transcribed, random hexamers were used with an input of about 0.5 to 1 ug. TCRdb passed the immunoSEQ multiplex PCR reads through MiXCR, listing each CDR3 protein once. The sample holds 92,000 or so distinct CDR3 sequences, roughly 96% seen once. The sequenced sample consisted of CD8+ T cells from PBMCs. The receptor source for this set is a human donor with Susac syndrome.

J is TRBJ2-3 and V is TRBV25-1; unclear D gene. V was trimmed by 6 bases and J by 5 bases, leaving 12 bases between them. This CDR3 is 13 amino acids long. Germline-derived CDR1 and CDR2 are MGHDK and SYGVNS. The CDR3 loop reads CASSGRNRDTQYF. The CDR3 nucleotides read TGTGCCAGCAGCGGAAGGAATAGAGATACGCAGTATTTT. Full variable domain (outside the CDR3, taken from reference TRBV25-1 and TRBJ2-3): EADIYQTPRYLVIGTGKKITLECSQTMGHDKMYWYQQDPGMELHLIHYSYGVNSTEKGDLSSESTVSRIRTEHFPLTLESARPSHTSQYLCASSGRNRDTQYFGPGTRLTVL.

The chain links TRBV20-1 to TRBJ1-2, with D perhaps matching TRBD1 (6 bases). Trimming stripped 6 bases from V and 3 bases from J, with 14 bases between. CDR1 DFQATT and CDR2 SNEGSKA come from the germline V gene (reference sequence). This CDR3 spans 13 amino acids. CDR3 sequence reads: CSASRGKDYGYTF. The CDR3 DNA reads TGCAGTGCATCCAGGGGTAAGGACTATGGCTACACCTTC.

This clonotype was detected once. The chain has TRBV29-1 and TRBJ2-1; 14 nucleotides agree with TRBD2. The CDR3 is 14 residues long. With V trimmed by 3 bases and J by 8 bases, 3 bases remained unmatched. Looked up from germline, CDR1 is SQVTM and CDR2 is ANQGSEA. The CDR3 sequence is CSVDGTSGGDEQFF. The CDR3 bases are TGCAGCGTTGATGGGACTAGCGGGGGTGATGAGCAGTTCTTC.

The chain employs TRBV7-8 and TRBJ2-3; 9 nucleotides align to TRBD1. The germline CDR1 and CDR2 sequences are SGHVS and FQNEAQ. Trimming at V came to 2 bases and at J to 7 bases, leaving 7 bases not matched to a gene. The CDR3 consists of 15 residues. The CDR3 region is CASSLLDRGSNTQYF. The DNA for the CDR3 is TGTGCCAGCAGCTTACTGGACAGGGGCTCAAATACGCAGTATTTT.

The chain recombines TRBV6-5 with TRBJ2-1; 7 bases fit TRBD1. The junction had 20 bases not matched to a gene; V was cut back by 2 bases and J by 7 bases. Germline V gene data show CDR1 as MNHEY and CDR2 as SVGAGI. This CDR3 spans 19 amino acids. CDR3 protein: CASSYMAKRRQGLGNEQFF. Here the CDR3 DNA reads TGTGCCAGCAGTTACATGGCCAAAAGGCGACAGGGTCTGGGGAATGAGCAGTTCTTC.

The rearrangement joins TRBV18 to TRBJ1-6; no clear D gene. CDR1 and CDR2 (germline): KGHSH, LQKENI. Trimming stripped 3 bases from V and 8 bases from J, with 17 bases between. There are 16 residues in the CDR3. The CDR3 loop reads CASSPSGAGLDSPLHF. The CDR3 DNA follows: TGTGCCAGCTCACCCTCGGGCGCTGGGCTAGATTCACCCCTCCACTTT.

The genes are TRBV30 and TRBJ2-3, with D uncertain. CDR3 length: 12 residues. CDR1 is GTSNPN and CDR2 is SVGIG in the germline V gene (reference sequence). The V and J ends lost 3 bases and 4 bases respectively, with 8 bases between them. CDR3 nucleotides: TGTGCCTGGAGCTACCAGTCAGATACGCAGTATTTT. This sequence encodes CAWSYQSDTQYF.

The chain's CDR3 is CAWTARPYEQYF. CDR3 coding DNA: TGTGCCTGGACAGCTAGGCCCTACGAGCAGTACTTC. The J gene is TRBJ2-7, the V gene TRBV30; D gene uncertain. The CDR3 is made up of 12 amino acids. V was pared by 4 bases and J by 2 bases, with 9 bases between. Germline V gives CDR1 GTSNPN, CDR2 SVGIG (reference sequence).

This clonotype was seen just once. J is TRBJ1-1 and V is TRBV29-1, with 8 nucleotides matching TRBD1. J was trimmed by 10 bases and V by 3 bases; bases with no gene match: 4. Per germline, CDR1 SQVTM and CDR2 ANQGSEA. CDR3 length: 11 residues. The CDR3 bases are TGCAGCGTTGAGGGGCAGGGGGCAGCTTTCTTT. This gives the protein CSVEGQGAAFF. Combining the CDR3 with reference TRBV29-1 and TRBJ1-1 gives the whole variable domain SAVISQKPSRDICQRGTSLTIQCQVDSQVTMMFWYRQQPGQSLTLIATANQGSEATYESGFVIDKFPISRPNLTFSTLTVSNMSPEDSSIYLCSVEGQGAAFFGQGTRLTVV.

The chain employs TRBV5-4 and TRBJ2-7; D perhaps matches TRBD2 (6 bases). Germline V gives CDR1 SGHNT, CDR2 YYREEE (reference sequence). V was shortened by 0 bases and J by 3 bases, with 16 bases between the two germline ends. CDR3 length: 16 amino acids. CDR3 loop: CASSLARTAGSYEQYF. The CDR3 region has the DNA TGTGCCAGCAGCTTGGCACGGACCGCCGGGAGCTACGAGCAGTACTTC.

V is TRBV12-3 or TRBV12-4 and J is TRBJ1-6; possibly TRBD1 for D (6 bases). The CDR3 runs 14 residues. The germline V and J ends were trimmed by 2 bases and 9 bases, with 11 bases remaining between them. This chain's CDR3 is CASSLHREGSPLHF. The CDR3 bases are TGTGCCAGCAGTTTACACAGGGAAGGTTCACCCCTCCACTTT.

This clonotype was observed a handful of times. The junction departs from the called germline gene at one end, perhaps through a read error. The chain has TRBV5-1 and TRBJ2-5; D may correspond to TRBD1 or TRBD2 (5 bases each). Germline CDR1 reads SGHRS; CDR2 reads YFSETQ. The CDR3 contains 12 residues. CDR3: CASSLGEETQYF. CDR3 nucleotide sequence: TGTGCCAGCAGTTTGGGGGAAGAGACCCAGTACTTC.

The chain carries TRBV9 and TRBJ2-4, with a tentative D call TRBD1 (6 bases). Between the trimmed V and J ends, which lost 4 bases and 1 base, there was a span of 15 bases. Germline-derived CDR1 and CDR2 are SGDLS and YYNGEE. The CDR3 runs 16 residues. The CDR3 DNA reads as TGTGCCAGCAGCAAAAGGACAGATGGGGCCAAAAACATTCAGTACTTC. It codes for CASSKRTDGAKNIQYF.

The V gene is TRBV20-1, the J gene TRBJ2-5, with a possible D match to TRBD2 (5 bases). CDR3 size: 15 residues. CDR1 DFQATT and CDR2 SNEGSKA come from the germline V gene (reference sequence). V lost 0 bases and J 5 bases, leaving 16 bases between the germline ends. CDR3 loop: CSARDLRGSAETQYF. For the CDR3, the DNA is TGCAGTGCTAGAGATCTTAGAGGGTCGGCCGAGACCCAGTACTTC.

The chain has TRBV20-1 and TRBJ1-1; TRBD1 matches 7 bases. The length of the CDR3 is 12 residues. The germline CDR1 and CDR2 sequences are DFQATT and SNEGSKA (reference sequence). V lost 5 bases to trimming and J lost 2 bases; unmatched junction nucleotides: 2. CDR3: CSAWDSNTEAFF. CDR3 sequence (DNA): TGCAGTGCTTGGGACAGCAACACTGAAGCTTTCTTT.

This chain connects TRBV20-1 to TRBJ2-7; tentatively, D is TRBD2 (6 bases). The V gene's germline CDR1 is DFQATT and CDR2 SNEGSKA (reference sequence). Between the trimmed V and J ends, which lost 2 bases and 4 bases, there was a span of 15 bases. CDR3 length equals 14 residues. DNA for the CDR3: TGCAGTGCTAGACAGACCGGGAGTGGGTACGAGCAGTACTTC. It is translated as CSARQTGSGYEQYF.

The chain couples TRBV30 to TRBJ1-1; no clear D. Germline values: CDR1 GTSNPN, CDR2 SVGIG (reference sequence). The CDR3 consists of 14 residues. V was pared by 0 bases and J by 0 bases, with 8 bases between. The CDR3 nucleotides are TGTGCCTGGAGTGTGACGACTCTGAACACTGAAGCTTTCTTT. This gives the protein CAWSVTTLNTEAFF.

J is TRBJ1-5 and V is TRBV19, with 10 bases that match TRBD1. V lost 4 bases and J lost 11; bases outside the gene matches: 11. The CDR3 has 15 amino acids. Germline CDR1 reads LNHDA; CDR2 reads SQIVND (reference sequence). This CDR3 is CASSSGQGVLSAQHF. CDR3 in DNA: TGTGCCAGTAGTAGCGGACAGGGGGTTTTATCCGCCCAGCATTTT.

The rearrangement joins TRBV9 to TRBJ2-6; D is ambiguous. Trimming removed 2 bases from V and 4 bases from J, with 4 bases in between. From germline, CDR1 is SGDLS and CDR2 YYNGEE. The CDR3 is 13 amino acids. The CDR3 region is CASSVAGANVLTF. Here the CDR3 DNA reads TGTGCCAGCAGCGTTGCCGGGGCCAACGTCCTGACTTTC.

The chain carries TRBV20-1 and TRBJ1-5; TRBD1 matches 8 bases. The CDR3 extends over 13 amino acids. Looked up from germline, CDR1 is DFQATT and CDR2 is SNEGSKA (reference sequence). Losses at the gene ends were 6 bases for V and 7 bases for J; bases not matched to a gene: 8. The CDR3 nucleotides read TGCAGTGCCTTAGGACAGGGAGCCCAGCCCCAGCATTTT. Its protein is CSALGQGAQPQHF.

The chain combines TRBV20-1 with TRBJ2-5, with 8 bases lining up with TRBD1. V was pared by 4 bases and J by 5 bases, with 9 bases of the junction left unmatched. CDR1 DFQATT and CDR2 SNEGSKA come from the germline V gene (reference sequence). This CDR3 has 14 residues. The CDR3 sequence is CSATGGARKETQYF. The CDR3 DNA is TGCAGTGCTACAGGGGGCGCCCGGAAGGAGACCCAGTACTTC.

J is TRBJ2-7 and V is TRBV6-2 or TRBV6-3; tentatively, D is TRBD1 (5 bases). Germline-derived CDR1 and CDR2 are MNHEY and SVGEGT. There are 14 residues in the CDR3. V lost 4 bases and J 2 bases, leaving 12 bases between the germline ends. CDR3 amino acids: CASSSPQETYEQYF. In DNA, the CDR3 is TGTGCCAGCAGTTCGCCACAGGAAACCTACGAGCAGTACTTC.

The chain couples TRBV28 to TRBJ1-1; D is ambiguous. Germline loops: CDR1 MDHEN, CDR2 SYDVKM. V was shortened by 1 base and J by 7 bases, with 19 bases between the two germline ends. CDR3 length equals 16 residues. The DNA for the CDR3 is TGTGCCAGCAGTTTATTTCCAGTCCCCTCCCAAGGTGAAGCTTTCTTT. It translates to CASSLFPVPSQGEAFF.

The chain has TRBV6-5 and TRBJ1-6; 9 bases match TRBD1. The CDR3 is 15 amino acids. V shed 6 bases and J 10 bases; nucleotides not matched to a gene: 10. Germline V gene data show CDR1 as MNHEY and CDR2 as SVGAGI. CDR3 sequence reads: CASSQRQGGGSPLHF. The CDR3 DNA reads TGTGCCAGCAGCCAACGACAGGGGGGAGGATCACCCCTCCACTTT.

The chain uses TRBV12-3 or TRBV12-4 and TRBJ1-2; 7 bases agree with TRBD1. This CDR3 comprises 12 residues. V lost 6 bases, J lost 3 bases, and 1 base stayed unmatched. The CDR3 DNA is TGTGCCAGCAGGGGACAGCACTATGGCTACACCTTC. This gives the protein CASRGQHYGYTF.

This clonotype was recorded once. Here the CDR3 DNA reads TGTGCCAGTAGTATTGCCAGGGGGGGGACAGATACGCAGTATTTT. This encodes CASSIARGGTDTQYF. The chain combines TRBV19 with TRBJ2-3; D possibly uses TRBD1 or TRBD2 (7 bases each). The CDR3 runs 15 residues. V lost 3 bases and J lost 3, with 13 bases in between. CDR1 is LNHDA, CDR2 SQIVND, per germline (reference sequence).

The chain employs TRBV24-1 and TRBJ2-1; TRBD1 matches at 8 bases. CDR1 and CDR2 from the germline V gene are KGHDR and SFDVKD. The CDR3 is 15 amino acids. Unmatched junction bases numbered 7, after V lost 1 base and J lost 9 bases. The CDR3 is CATSDFSQGAREQFF. The CDR3 DNA follows: TGTGCCACCAGTGATTTTTCGCAGGGGGCGCGTGAGCAGTTCTTC.

The chain has TRBV29-1 and TRBJ1-2; 7 bases match TRBD1. CDR1 and CDR2 (germline): SQVTM, ANQGSEA. The CDR3 has 14 residues. V lost 7 bases, J lost 6 bases, and 14 bases stayed unmatched. The CDR3 loop reads CSAGPGQKKDGYTF. The CDR3 region has the DNA TGCAGCGCGGGACCGGGACAGAAAAAGGATGGCTACACCTTC.

The rearrangement uses TRBV25-1 and TRBJ2-5; weak D call: TRBD2 (6 bases). CDR3 length: 13 residues. From germline, CDR1 is MGHDK and CDR2 SYGVNS. Trimming stripped 7 bases from V and 1 base from J, with 10 bases between. CDR3 in amino acids: CASNPGLQETQYF. The CDR3 DNA sequence: TGTGCCAGCAACCCGGGACTCCAAGAGACCCAGTACTTC.